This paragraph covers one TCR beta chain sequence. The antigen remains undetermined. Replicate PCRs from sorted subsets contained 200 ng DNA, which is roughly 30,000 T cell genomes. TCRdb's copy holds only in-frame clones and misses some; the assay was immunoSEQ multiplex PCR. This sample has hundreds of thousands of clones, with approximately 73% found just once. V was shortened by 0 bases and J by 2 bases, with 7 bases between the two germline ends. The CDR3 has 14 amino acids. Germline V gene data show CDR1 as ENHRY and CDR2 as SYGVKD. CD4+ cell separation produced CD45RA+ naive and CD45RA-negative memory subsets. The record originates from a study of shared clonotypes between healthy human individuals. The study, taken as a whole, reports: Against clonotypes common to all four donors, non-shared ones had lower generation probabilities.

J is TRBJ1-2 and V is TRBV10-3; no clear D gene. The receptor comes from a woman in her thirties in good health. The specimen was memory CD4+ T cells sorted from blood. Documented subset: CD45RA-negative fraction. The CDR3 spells CAISESQENYGYTF. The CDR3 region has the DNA TGTGCCATCAGTGAGTCGCAGGAAAACTATGGCTACACCTTC.